Shown below are 24 T cell receptor beta chains from a single sample sequenced in a study of shared clonotypes between healthy human individuals. Measured with immunoSEQ multiplex PCR; TCRdb has only the in-frame clones, and not every one. This sample has about 1.1 million clones, with roughly 80% found just once. Sample: memory CD4+ T cells from PBMCs. Subset specified: CD45RA-negative fraction. These receptors all stem from a man aged 18 to 29 in good health. Some clones in this sample may be carry-over from other donors' samples.

V usage is TRBV6-4 and J usage is TRBJ2-7; 15 bases line up with TRBD2. Trimming at V came to 7 bases and at J to 5 bases, leaving 6 bases not matched to a gene. Germline-derived CDR1 and CDR2 are MRHNA and SNTAGT. The CDR3 is 15 amino acids. The CDR3 nucleotides are TGTGCCAGCACCGGACTAGCGGGAGGGCACAACGAGCAGTACTTC. It translates to CASTGLAGGHNEQYF.

The genes are TRBV5-8 and TRBJ2-1; 9 bases fit TRBD1. The germline V gene has CDR1 SGHTS and CDR2 YDEGEE. The junction had 9 bases not matched to a gene; V was cut back by 3 bases and J by 8 bases. This CDR3 spans 15 amino acids. The CDR3 bases are TGTGCCAGCAGCTCCACCGGGACAGGGCGAGATGAGCAGTTCTTC. Amino acid sequence: CASSSTGTGRDEQFF.

As DNA, the CDR3 is TGTGCCAGCAGAATAGAAGAGACCCAGTACTTC. Protein sequence: CASRIEETQYF. The chain employs TRBV6-1 and TRBJ2-5; D remains unclear. Germline CDR1 reads MNHNS; CDR2 reads SASEGT. This CDR3 is built from 11 residues. V was shortened by 6 bases and J by 3 bases, with 5 bases between the two germline ends.

The table lists this clone with a few counts. The gene calls are TRBV28 and TRBJ1-1; D is uncertain. Germline lookup yields CDR1 MDHEN and CDR2 SYDVKM. The CDR3 length is 13 residues. The V end lost 10 bases, the J end lost 5 bases, and 17 bases lay between the germline ends. CDR3 residues: CATSVGELTEAFF. CDR3 nucleotide sequence: TGTGCCACGAGCGTAGGAGAGTTGACTGAAGCTTTCTTT.

The V call is TRBV5-1, the J call TRBJ2-3; 8 positions match TRBD2. V dropped 2 bases and J dropped 8; count of bases not matched to a gene: 13. The CDR3 contains 16 residues. Per the germline V gene, CDR1 is SGHRS and CDR2 is YFSETQ. The CDR3 region has the DNA TGCGCCAGCAGCTTTTTAGCGGGACCCGCCGGCGGTACGCAGTATTTT. This codes for CASSFLAGPAGGTQYF.

The CDR3 sequence: CASSQGLLSSTDTQYF. The CDR3 nucleotides read TGTGCCAGCAGCCAGGGTTTATTGTCTAGCACAGATACGCAGTATTTT. V is TRBV5-5 and J is TRBJ2-3, with a tentative D call TRBD1 (5 bases). V gave up 4 bases and J gave up 0 bases, with 15 bases separating them. The CDR3 totals 16 residues. Germline V gene lookup returns CDR1 SGHKS and CDR2 YYEKEE (reference sequence).

J is TRBJ1-1 and V is TRBV5-1; 10 nucleotides match TRBD1. With 0 bases clipped from V and 0 bases from J, the junction kept 5 bases outside the gene matches. Germline V gene sequence: CDR1 SGHRS, CDR2 YFSETQ. The CDR3 extends over 17 amino acids. CDR3 residues: CASSLARGQGMNTEAFF. The CDR3 DNA sequence: TGCGCCAGCAGCTTGGCCAGGGGACAGGGGATGAACACTGAAGCTTTCTTT. Combining the CDR3 with reference TRBV5-1 and TRBJ1-1 gives the whole variable domain KAGVTQTPRYLIKTRGQQVTLSCSPISGHRSVSWYQQTPGQGLQFLFEYFSETQRNKGNFPGRFSGRQFSNSRSEMNVSTLELGDSALYLCASSLARGQGMNTEAFFGQGTRLTVV.

The rearrangement links TRBV7-2 to TRBJ1-4; 8 bases are a match to TRBD1. This CDR3 has 15 residues. The V gene's germline CDR1 is SGHTA and CDR2 FQGNSA. The V segment lost 5 bases and the J segment 4 bases; nucleotides outside the gene matches: 6. This chain's CDR3 is CASSPWTGSNEKLFF. The DNA of the CDR3 is TGTGCCAGCAGCCCCTGGACAGGGAGTAATGAAAAACTGTTTTTT.

The rearrangement links TRBV5-1 to TRBJ1-3; unclear D gene. The CDR3 is 13 residues long. In germline, CDR1 is SGHRS, CDR2 YFSETQ. V was cut by 3 bases and J by 2 bases, with 6 bases left in between. This chain's CDR3 is CASSYQAGNTIYF. CDR3 DNA sequence: TGCGCCAGCAGCTATCAGGCTGGAAACACCATATATTTT.

This clone appeared a few times. V is TRBV6-5 and J is TRBJ2-7; 9 nucleotides agree with TRBD1. Germline V gene sequence: CDR1 MNHEY, CDR2 SVGAGI. The CDR3 runs to 15 residues. V lost 6 bases and J lost 6; bases outside the gene matches: 12. As DNA, the CDR3 is TGTGCCAGCAGCCCTGGTTGGGACAGGGTATCCGAGCAGTACTTC. This translates into CASSPGWDRVSEQYF.

DNA of the CDR3: TGTGCCAGCAGCCACCCACCGACAGGGCAAGGCAATGAGCAGTTCTTC. Its translation is CASSHPPTGQGNEQFF. The J gene is TRBJ2-1, the V gene TRBV4-2; TRBD1 agrees at 7 bases. Germline V gene data show CDR1 as LGHNA and CDR2 as YNFKEQ. V lost 3 bases to trimming and J lost 6 bases; unmatched junction nucleotides: 11. The CDR3 consists of 16 residues.

J is TRBJ1-1 and V is TRBV5-4; TRBD1 matches 9 bases. Germline CDR1 reads SGHNT; CDR2 reads YYREEE (reference sequence). V lost 0 bases and J lost 4; bases outside the gene matches: 4. The CDR3 sequence is 15 residues long. The CDR3 here is CASSLGGQGGTEAFF. CDR3 nucleotide sequence: TGTGCCAGCAGCTTGGGGGGACAGGGCGGCACTGAAGCTTTCTTT.

The chain carries TRBV19 and TRBJ2-2, with D unresolved. Germline CDR1 and CDR2: LNHDA and SQIVND (reference sequence). V lost 9 bases and J 0 bases, leaving 11 bases between the germline ends. This CDR3 comprises 14 residues. CDR3 loop: CASAALTNTGELFF. As DNA, the CDR3 is TGTGCCAGCGCCGCGCTAACGAACACCGGGGAGCTGTTTTTT.

The rearrangement joins TRBV9 to TRBJ2-5; D remains ambiguous. From germline, CDR1 is SGDLS and CDR2 YYNGEE. The length of the CDR3 is 15 residues. Trimming took off 0 bases at V and 0 bases at J, with 9 bases between the two ends. CDR3 nucleotides: TGTGCCAGCAGCGTAGAAAGAGGTTACCAAGAGACCCAGTACTTC. Translating it yields CASSVERGYQETQYF.

The chain employs TRBV28 and TRBJ2-4; D may be TRBD2 (6 bases). The CDR3 is made up of 16 amino acids. Deletions cut 2 bases from V and 0 bases from J, with 11 bases between. Germline V gene data show CDR1 as MDHEN and CDR2 as SYDVKM. In nucleotides, the CDR3 is TGTGCCAGCAGTTTAATGCAGGGACTAGCCAAAAACATTCAGTACTTC. It is translated as CASSLMQGLAKNIQYF. Variable domain in full (rest from reference TRBV28 and TRBJ2-4): DVKVTQSSRYLVKRTGEKVFLECVQDMDHENMFWYRQDPGLGLRLIYFSYDVKMKEKGDIPEGYSVSREKKERFSLILESASTNQTSMYLCASSLMQGLAKNIQYFGAGTRLSVL.

The chain couples TRBV28 to TRBJ2-3, with D possibly TRBD1 on 5 matching bases. The CDR3 has 14 residues. Trimming took off 3 bases at V and 2 bases at J, with 9 bases between the two ends. Germline V gives CDR1 MDHEN, CDR2 SYDVKM. The CDR3 region has the DNA TGTGCCAGCAGTTTTAGCAGGGTCACAGATACGCAGTATTTT. It codes for CASSFSRVTDTQYF.

The chain combines TRBV7-6 with TRBJ2-7, with D perhaps matching TRBD2 (5 bases). Trimming removed 4 bases from V and 3 bases from J, with 19 bases in between. This CDR3 is built from 16 residues. Germline CDR1 is SGHVS and CDR2 is FNYEAQ. CDR3 sequence reads: CASSSRPGGLLYEQYF. Here the CDR3 DNA reads TGTGCCAGCAGCTCCCGCCCTGGAGGTCTTCTCTACGAGCAGTACTTC.

Concerning this clone: One end of the junction does not line up with germline, which may come from a read error. V is TRBV28 and J is TRBJ2-1, with 8 bases identical to TRBD2. The CDR3 spans 12 residues. CDR1 is MDHEN and CDR2 is SYDVKM in the germline V gene. The CDR3 region has the DNA TGTGCCAGCAGTTACCCAGCGGGGGCCCCGGTCTTC. This gives the protein CASSYPAGAPVF.

V gene TRBV4-3 combines with J gene TRBJ1-1; D gene ambiguous. Trimming took 2 bases from V and 5 from J, leaving 12 bases between them. This CDR3 contains 14 residues. Germline V gene sequence: CDR1 LGHNA, CDR2 YSLEER. The CDR3 protein is CASSQPSGETEAFF. CDR3 bases: TGCGCCAGCAGCCAACCTTCCGGGGAGACTGAAGCTTTCTTT.

CDR3 sequence: CASSPDRRGTQYF. CDR3 nucleotides: TGTGCCAGCTCACCCGACAGGCGGGGGACCCAGTACTTC. The rearrangement joins TRBV18 to TRBJ2-5, with D perhaps being TRBD1 or TRBD2 (6 bases each). The V gene's germline CDR1 is KGHSH and CDR2 LQKENI. The V end lost 3 bases, the J end lost 7 bases, and 12 bases lay between the germline ends. The CDR3 contains 13 residues.

The chain links TRBV19 to TRBJ2-5; 10 bases fit TRBD1. The CDR3 spans 15 residues. Germline CDR1 reads LNHDA; CDR2 reads SQIVND (reference sequence). J lost 6 bases, V lost 6 bases, and 10 bases had no gene match. The CDR3 reads CASSRDRGDEKTQYF. The CDR3 DNA sequence: TGTGCCAGTAGCCGGGACAGGGGAGATGAAAAGACCCAGTACTTC.

J is TRBJ2-5 and V is TRBV4-1; D might be TRBD1 (5 bases). V was shortened by 5 bases and J by 1 base, with 20 bases between the two germline ends. The germline gives CDR1 MGHRA, CDR2 YSYEKL. CDR3 size: 17 residues. The CDR3 is CASSGMYHQGLQETQYF. CDR3 DNA sequence: TGCGCCAGCAGCGGGATGTATCATCAGGGTCTCCAAGAGACCCAGTACTTC.

The CDR3 sequence: CASTPIPERSGYTF. The CDR3 DNA reads TGTGCCAGCACCCCTATACCCGAAAGGAGCGGCTACACCTTC. V and J are TRBV27 and TRBJ1-2; D unresolved. The CDR3 sequence is 14 residues long. Germline V gives CDR1 MNHEY, CDR2 SMNVEV (reference sequence). With 7 bases removed from V and 8 bases from J, the gap between germline ends came to 20 bases.

This sequence joins TRBV4-2 and TRBJ2-1; D uncertain. This CDR3 contains 14 residues. The V gene lost 4 bases and the J gene lost 6 bases, with 13 bases spanning the gap. Germline values: CDR1 LGHNA, CDR2 YNFKEQ. Here the CDR3 DNA reads TGTGCCAGCAGCCCCCCTGTGAGGTCCAATGAGCAGTTCTTC. This codes for CASSPPVRSNEQFF.